The 4 T cell receptor beta chains below all came from one sample that was sequenced in a study of shared clonotypes between healthy human individuals. Naive CD8 cells lacked CD45RO and underwent positive selection for CCR7, leaving out terminally differentiated effector memory CD45RA+ cells. Sequencing used immunoSEQ multiplex PCR; TCRdb keeps in-frame clones, though not all of them. The sample has about 2.2 million clones, around 93% seen once. Sequencing was performed on naive CD8+ T cells from PBMCs. The receptors derive from a man between 18 and 35 years old in good health. Some clones in this sample may be carry-over from other donors' samples.

A note on this clone: This sample also contains other DNA sequences that code for the same CDR3. The V gene is TRBV6-6, the J gene TRBJ2-7, with a weak D call TRBD1 (6 bases). Trimming removed 2 bases from V and 10 bases from J, with 9 bases in between. This CDR3 has 11 amino acids. Per germline, CDR1 MNHNY and CDR2 SVGAGI (reference sequence). The CDR3 DNA sequence: TGTGCCAGCAGTTACGGGGGCGAACAGTACTTC. It yields the protein CASSYGGEQYF.

The rearrangement links TRBV6-1 to TRBJ2-6; D ambiguous. In germline, CDR1 is MNHNS, CDR2 SASEGT. Trimming shortened V by 3 bases and J by 12 bases, and 12 bases separated the two germline ends. CDR3 size: 13 residues. In DNA, the CDR3 is TGTGCCAGCAGTGACCTACGCCTCGGCGTCCTGACTTTC. Translated, it gives CASSDLRLGVLTF.

V usage is TRBV7-6 and J usage is TRBJ2-7; 8 nucleotides line up with TRBD1. The ends lost 1 base at V and 4 bases at J; junction bases unmatched: 6. This CDR3 comprises 15 residues. Germline-derived CDR1 and CDR2 are SGHVS and FNYEAQ. CDR3 protein: CASSLEPGTGYEQYF. The CDR3 coding sequence is TGTGCCAGCAGCTTAGAGCCCGGGACAGGTTACGAGCAGTACTTC.

Written as DNA, the CDR3 is TGTGCCAGCAGCTTAGCGGGACTCACTGAAGCTTTCTTT. Encoded protein: CASSLAGLTEAFF. The genes are TRBV7-9 and TRBJ1-1; D might be TRBD1 (5 bases). Trimming pared 0 bases from V and 4 bases from J, leaving 6 bases between. The CDR3 contains 13 residues. From germline, CDR1 is SEHNR and CDR2 FQNEAQ (reference sequence). Looking up the rest from reference TRBV7-9 and TRBJ1-1 gives the full variable domain: DTGVSQNPRHKITKRGQNVTFRCDPISEHNRLYWYRQTLGQGPEFLTYFQNEAQLEKSRLLSDRFSAERPKGSFSTLEIQRTEQGDSAMYLCASSLAGLTEAFFGQGTRLTVV.